This T cell receptor (beta chain) comes out of a study of cytomegalovirus exposure and HLA in healthy donors. CDR3 length: 17 amino acids. Germline assignment: CDR1 SNHLY and CDR2 FYNNEI. With V trimmed by 4 bases and J by 0 bases, 11 bases remained unmatched. In the PCR, 60 Vbeta and 13 Jbeta primers were used. The protocol was immunoSEQ multiplex PCR, while the TCRdb copy is restricted to in-frame clones and leaves out a portion. The profile shows approximately 98,000 clones, under 80% of them singletons. The specimen sequenced was PBMCs. The genes are TRBV2 and TRBJ1-1; 7 nucleotides align to TRBD1. This TCR was recovered from a male donor in good health and CMV-seronegative. The CDR3 region has the DNA TGTGCCAGCAGTGGACCCGGGACAGAAACGATGAACACTGAAGCTTTCTTT. Protein: CASSGPGTETMNTEAFF. The whole variable domain, filled in from reference TRBV2 and TRBJ1-1, reads EPEVTQTPSHQVTQMGQEVILRCVPISNHLYFYWYRQILGQKVEFLVSFYNNEISEKSEIFDDQFSVERPDGSNFTLKIRSTKLEDSAMYFCASSGPGTETMNTEAFFGQGTRLTVV.